The present entry profiles one T cell receptor beta chain with its context. What it recognizes is unknown. CDR3 length: 16 residues. V dropped 7 bases and J dropped 2; count of bases not matched to a gene: 11. CDR1 is MNHEY, CDR2 SMNVEV, per germline (reference sequence). The data were produced by immunoSEQ multiplex PCR, yet TCRdb's version contains in-frame clones alone and is incomplete. The sample has over 75,000 clones; over 70% are singletons. These data originate in a study of PD-1 blockade in mismatch repair-deficient tumors. Findings and caveats of the study: Tumor-resident clones, often absent from pretreatment blood, expanded after pembrolizumab and then contracted.

All patients were mismatch repair deficient, assessed by either PCR or immunohistochemistry. The TCR comes from an adult with mismatch repair-deficient cancer. The specimen was peripheral blood, collected 12 weeks after starting pembrolizumab. V gene TRBV27 combines with J gene TRBJ2-3; 8 bases line up with TRBD2. CDR3 in DNA: TGTGCCAGCACCTCCCGGACTAGCAGACCCACAGATACGCAGTATTTT. Amino acid sequence: CASTSRTSRPTDTQYF.